Included here is one TCR beta chain sequence, with context. This sample is drawn from a study of blood T cell repertoires in COVID-19. At the level of the study: The samples span acute and convalescent COVID-19 from the United States, Italy and Spain. Sources were T cells, B-cell-depleted T cells, or PBMCs; the material itself was cDNA or gDNA.

As handled by the study authors: Estimated nucleated cell counts came from reference gene primer amplification. TCRdb keeps only in-frame clones here, not all; method: immunoSEQ multiplex PCR. The D gene and trimming were derived from the DNA, and the V and J assignments and clone size from that table. This table holds about 340,000 clones, 90% to 95% found once. The trim removed 2 bases at V and 4 bases at J, leaving 6 bases unmatched. The CDR3 extends over 16 amino acids. This receptor was identified in a woman aged 18-29 years who had recovered from COVID-19. Source material: peripheral blood. The chain has TRBV6-7 and TRBJ2-3, with TRBD2 matching 10 bases. TRBV6-7 is labeled an ORF, and its function is uncertain. The CDR3 region is CASSYDPGLAADTQYF. The DNA for the CDR3 is TGTGCCAGCAGTTACGATCCCGGACTAGCGGCAGATACGCAGTATTTT.